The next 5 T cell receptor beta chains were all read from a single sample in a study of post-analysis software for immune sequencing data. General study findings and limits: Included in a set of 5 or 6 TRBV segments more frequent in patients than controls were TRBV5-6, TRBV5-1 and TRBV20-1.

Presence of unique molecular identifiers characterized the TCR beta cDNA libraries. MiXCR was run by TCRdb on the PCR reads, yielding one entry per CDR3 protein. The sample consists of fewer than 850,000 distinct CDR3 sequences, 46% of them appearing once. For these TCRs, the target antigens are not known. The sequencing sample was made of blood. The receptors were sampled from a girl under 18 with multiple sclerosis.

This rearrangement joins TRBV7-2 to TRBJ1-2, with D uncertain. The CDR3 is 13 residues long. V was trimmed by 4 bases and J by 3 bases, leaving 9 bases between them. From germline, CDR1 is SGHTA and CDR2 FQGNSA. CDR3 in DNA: TGTGCCAGCAGCTCCAATCCGTACTATGGCTACACCTTC. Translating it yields CASSSNPYYGYTF. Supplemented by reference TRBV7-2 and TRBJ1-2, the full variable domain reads GAGVSQSPSNKVTEKGKDVELRCDPISGHTALYWYRQSLGQGLEFLIYFQGNSAPDKSGLPSDRFSAERTGGSVSTLTIQRTQQEDSAVYLCASSSNPYYGYTFGSGTRLTVV.

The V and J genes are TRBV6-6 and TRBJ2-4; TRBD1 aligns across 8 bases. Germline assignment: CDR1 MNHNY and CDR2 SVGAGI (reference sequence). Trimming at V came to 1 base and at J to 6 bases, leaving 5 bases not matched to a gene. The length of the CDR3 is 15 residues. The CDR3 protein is CASSYYPGGLNIQYF. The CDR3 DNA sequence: TGTGCCAGCAGTTACTACCCAGGGGGCTTAAACATTCAGTACTTC.

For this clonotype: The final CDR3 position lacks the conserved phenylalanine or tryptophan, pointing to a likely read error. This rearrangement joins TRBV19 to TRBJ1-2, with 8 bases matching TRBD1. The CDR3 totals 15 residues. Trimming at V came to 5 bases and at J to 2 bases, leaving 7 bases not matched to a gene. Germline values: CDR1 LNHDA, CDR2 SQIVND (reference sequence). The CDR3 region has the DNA TGTGCCAGTAGTCCACGGACAGGGCAAAACTATGGCTACACCTGC. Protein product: CASSPRTGQNYGYTC.

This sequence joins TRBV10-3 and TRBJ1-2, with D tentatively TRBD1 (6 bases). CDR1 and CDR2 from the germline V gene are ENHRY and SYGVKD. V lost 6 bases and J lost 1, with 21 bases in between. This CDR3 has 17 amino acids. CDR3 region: CAIRESRTGSLNYGYTF. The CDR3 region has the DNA TGTGCCATCAGAGAATCCCGAACAGGGTCCCTTAACTATGGCTACACCTTC.

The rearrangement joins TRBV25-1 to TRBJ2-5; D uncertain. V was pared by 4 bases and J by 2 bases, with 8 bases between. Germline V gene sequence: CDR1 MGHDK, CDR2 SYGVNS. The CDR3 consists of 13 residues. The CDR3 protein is CASSVRVQETQYF. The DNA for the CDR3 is TGTGCCAGCAGTGTAAGGGTACAAGAGACCCAGTACTTC.